Below are 26 T cell receptor beta chains sequenced from a single sample in a study of shared clonotypes between healthy human individuals. Generated by immunoSEQ multiplex PCR, the TCRdb table keeps only in-frame clones and is missing some. The data show about 460,000 clones, roughly three quarters seen once. The material sequenced was PBMCs. These receptors were taken from a woman in her thirties or forties in good health. Some clones in this sample may be carry-over from other donors' samples.

V usage is TRBV28 and J usage is TRBJ2-7, with D maybe TRBD1 (6 bases). Deletions cut 6 bases from V and 1 base from J, with 13 bases between. The CDR3 is made up of 14 amino acids. Germline lookup yields CDR1 MDHEN and CDR2 SYDVKM. CDR3 loop: CASSRPGVSYEQYF. CDR3 nucleotides: TGTGCCAGCAGCAGGCCAGGGGTTTCCTACGAGCAGTACTTC.

The chain is built from TRBV30 and TRBJ2-6; D perhaps matches TRBD1 (5 bases). This CDR3 region has 17 residues. V gave up 5 bases and J gave up 0 bases, with 17 bases separating them. The germline CDR1 and CDR2 sequences are GTSNPN and SVGIG (reference sequence). This CDR3 is CAWSLDSPSSGANVLTF. CDR3 DNA sequence: TGTGCCTGGTCCCTCGACAGCCCCAGCTCTGGGGCCAACGTCCTGACTTTC.

The chain carries TRBV4-1 and TRBJ1-4; perhaps TRBD1 as D (5 bases). The V gene's germline CDR1 is MGHRA and CDR2 YSYEKL. V dropped 3 bases and J dropped 3 bases, with 11 bases sitting between them. CDR3 length: 15 amino acids. The CDR3 spells CASSQGGASNEKLFF. In DNA form, the CDR3 reads TGCGCCAGCAGCCAGGGCGGGGCCTCTAATGAAAAACTGTTTTTT.

As to this clone: A far bigger clonotype differs at one base, so this is likely a read error. The chain uses TRBV7-2 and TRBJ1-2, with 7 positions matching TRBD1. V was pared by 8 bases and J by 7 bases, with 10 bases of the junction left unmatched. Per germline, CDR1 SGHTA and CDR2 FQGNSA. This CDR3 comprises 13 residues. The CDR3 loop is CASGPETGLGYTF. CDR3 DNA sequence: TGTGCCAGCGGCCCCGAGACAGGGCTTGGCTACACCTTC.

This clone was seen only a few times. In DNA form, the CDR3 reads TGTGCCAGCACACAGGGGCCCACCGGGGAGCTGTTTTTT. Amino acid sequence: CASTQGPTGELFF. V usage is TRBV2 and J usage is TRBJ2-2; 7 bases match TRBD1. Germline V gene data show CDR1 as SNHLY and CDR2 as FYNNEI. This CDR3 has 13 amino acids. V shed 7 bases, J shed 4 bases, and the junction held 3 bases outside the gene matches.

The V and J genes are TRBV11-2 and TRBJ2-5; D ambiguous. Trimming cost V 0 bases and J 5 bases, with 19 bases left between them. The CDR3 extends over 17 amino acids. Germline V gene data show CDR1 as SGHAT and CDR2 as FQNNGV. The CDR3 spells CASSLEPWSPNSETQYF. The CDR3 region has the DNA TGTGCCAGCAGCTTAGAGCCATGGTCTCCCAACAGTGAGACCCAGTACTTC.

The V and J genes are TRBV7-2 and TRBJ2-7, with D unresolved. Trimming cost V 2 bases and J 0 bases, with 8 bases left between them. The CDR3 totals 14 residues. Germline V lookup: CDR1 SGHTA, CDR2 FQGNSA. The CDR3 protein is CASSLFGHSYEQYF. The CDR3 DNA sequence: TGTGCCAGCAGCTTATTTGGGCACTCCTACGAGCAGTACTTC.

To note about this clone: This sequence is one base from a far larger clone and is likely a read error. The gene calls are TRBV29-1 and TRBJ2-1; D not certain. Germline V gives CDR1 SQVTM, CDR2 ANQGSEA. The CDR3 runs 14 residues. This CDR3 is CGVESGSSYNEQFF. CDR3 sequence (DNA): TGCGGCGTTGAGTCCGGAAGCTCCTACAATGAGCAGTTCTTC.

V gene TRBV18 combines with J gene TRBJ1-3; 9 nucleotides align to TRBD1. Germline-derived CDR1 and CDR2 are KGHSH and LQKENI. This CDR3 is 17 amino acids long. J lost 7 bases, V lost 5 bases, and 15 bases had no gene match. The CDR3 DNA reads TGTGCCAGCTCATCCCGGGACAGGGTGCGATCCGGGAACACCATATATTTT. Protein sequence: CASSSRDRVRSGNTIYF. The variable domain in full, completed from reference TRBV18 and TRBJ1-3, reads NAGVMQNPRHLVRRRGQEARLRCSPMKGHSHVYWYRQLPEEGLKFMVYLQKENIIDESGMPKERFSAEFPKEGPSILRIQQVVRGDSAAYFCASSSRDRVRSGNTIYFGEGSWLTVV.

Comment on this clone: The sample contains more than one DNA sequence encoding this CDR3. This CDR3 reads CASSYMDSKQETQYF. As DNA, the CDR3 is TGTGCCAGCAGTTATATGGACAGTAAGCAAGAGACCCAGTACTTC. The rearrangement joins TRBV7-9 to TRBJ2-5, with D perhaps matching TRBD1 (6 bases). CDR1 is SEHNR, CDR2 FQNEAQ, per germline (reference sequence). The CDR3 is made up of 15 amino acids. V dropped 6 bases and J dropped 2 bases, with 16 bases sitting between them.

The chain has TRBV4-3 and TRBJ1-3, with D perhaps matching TRBD1 (6 bases). Germline V gives CDR1 LGHNA, CDR2 YSLEER. This CDR3 comprises 14 residues. V lost 3 bases and J lost 2, with 8 bases in between. The CDR3 sequence is CASSQAGAGNTIYF. CDR3 in DNA: TGCGCCAGCAGCCAGGCAGGGGCTGGAAACACCATATATTTT.

The chain recombines TRBV7-2 with TRBJ2-7; D is undetermined. The CDR3 runs 14 residues. The V gene's germline CDR1 is SGHTA and CDR2 FQGNSA. The germline V and J ends were trimmed by 4 bases and 1 base, with 11 bases remaining between them. The CDR3 here is CASSSLGNSYEQYF. For the CDR3, the DNA is TGTGCCAGCAGCTCTTTAGGAAATTCCTACGAGCAGTACTTC.

This clone occurred many times. V usage is TRBV30 and J usage is TRBJ1-5; no firm D call. Per germline, CDR1 GTSNPN and CDR2 SVGIG (reference sequence). There are 13 residues in the CDR3. Trimming removed 1 base from V and 0 bases from J, with 4 bases in between. In DNA form, the CDR3 reads TGTGCCTGGAGTGCCTATAGCAATCAGCCCCAGCATTTT. Translating it yields CAWSAYSNQPQHF.

Turning to this clone: This likely stems from a read error, as it lies one base from a far larger clone. The chain joins TRBV11-2 to TRBJ2-7, with 9 bases lining up with TRBD1. The CDR3 is 16 amino acids. V lost 2 bases and J lost 5; bases outside the gene matches: 10. Germline V gives CDR1 SGHAT, CDR2 FQNNGV. DNA for the CDR3: TGTGCCAGCAGCTTAAGGCCGGGACAGGGACCCCACGAGCAGTACTTC. As protein: CASSLRPGQGPHEQYF.

The rearrangement joins TRBV28 to TRBJ1-1; possible D gene TRBD1, 6 bases. The CDR3 covers 14 residues. Per the germline V gene, CDR1 is MDHEN and CDR2 is SYDVKM. V lost 1 base and J lost 6, with 12 bases in between. The CDR3 reads CASSLLQGWSEAFF. DNA of the CDR3: TGTGCCAGCAGTTTATTACAGGGTTGGTCTGAAGCTTTCTTT.

This clone came up a few times. The chain couples TRBV7-3 to TRBJ1-1; TRBD1 might be the D (5 bases). The germline gives CDR1 SGHTA, CDR2 FQGTGA. The CDR3 is made up of 13 amino acids. V lost 5 bases and J lost 5, with 12 bases in between. The CDR3 coding sequence is TGTGCCAGCAGCCCTCGGAGGGGTACTGAAGCTTTCTTT. Its translation is CASSPRRGTEAFF.

Points on this clone: This probably arose from a read error, given a far larger clone one base away. In the same sample, other DNA sequences code for this CDR3. The CDR3 protein is CATSRGETATNEKLFF. CDR3 bases: TGTGCCACCAGCAGAGGTGAAACTGCAACTAATGAAAAGCTGTTTTTT. V and J are TRBV15 and TRBJ1-4; D gene ambiguous. The CDR3 spans 16 residues. Germline values: CDR1 LNHNV, CDR2 YYDKDF (reference sequence). The entire variable domain, with the rest obtained from reference TRBV15 and TRBJ1-4, is as follows: DAMVIQNPRYQVTQFGKPVTLSCSQTLNHNVMYWYQQKSSQAPKLLFHYYDKDFNNEADTPDNFQSRRPNTSFCFLDIRSPGLGDTAMYLCATSRGETATNEKLFFGSGTQLSVL.

A note on this clone: A far bigger clonotype differs at one base, so this is likely a read error. The chain carries TRBV2 and TRBJ2-7; 8 bases are a match to TRBD2. The CDR3 runs to 16 residues. CDR1 and CDR2 (germline): SNHLY, FYNNEI. J was trimmed by 6 bases and V by 7 bases; bases with no gene match: 17. As DNA, the CDR3 is TGTGCCAGCAAACGACCACCAGTGGAGCGGGAGACCGAGCAGTACTTC. This codes for CASKRPPVERETEQYF.

The chain employs TRBV28 and TRBJ1-4; possible D gene TRBD1, 5 bases. The CDR3 is 13 residues long. The ends were cut back, 3 bases at V and 8 bases at J, with 10 bases in the middle. CDR1 is MDHEN and CDR2 is SYDVKM in the germline V gene. For the CDR3, the DNA is TGTGCCAGCAGTTTGGGGGTGTGGGAAAAACTGTTTTTT. Encoded protein: CASSLGVWEKLFF.

Comment on this clone: This sample includes further DNA sequences coding for the same CDR3. The rearrangement uses TRBV18 and TRBJ1-3, with D tentatively TRBD1 (6 bases). The germline V gene encodes CDR1 KGHSH and CDR2 LQKENI. This CDR3 region has 15 residues. V was pared by 2 bases and J by 1 base, with 9 bases between. The CDR3 reads CASSPGTGSGNTIYF. The CDR3 region has the DNA TGTGCCAGCTCACCAGGAACAGGGTCTGGAAACACCATATATTTT.

This clone has only a few counts. V usage is TRBV28 and J usage is TRBJ2-3; D unclear. V shed 6 bases and J shed 6 bases, with 10 bases lying between them. This CDR3 is 12 amino acids long. CDR1 and CDR2 (germline): MDHEN, SYDVKM. The CDR3 region has the DNA TGTGCCAGCAGAGACTTAGTGGATACGCAGTATTTT. It is translated as CASRDLVDTQYF.

The chain joins TRBV18 to TRBJ2-5, with TRBD1 as a possible D gene (5 bases). Trimming shortened V by 2 bases and J by 5 bases, and 12 bases separated the two germline ends. This CDR3 region has 14 residues. Germline V CDR1 and CDR2: KGHSH, LQKENI. CDR3: CASSPGATTETQYF. CDR3 coding DNA: TGTGCCAGCTCACCAGGGGCCACTACCGAGACCCAGTACTTC.

The chain carries TRBV6-1 and TRBJ1-2, with 9 positions matching TRBD1. Germline V gives CDR1 MNHNS, CDR2 SASEGT. The V and J ends lost 2 bases and 4 bases, in that order; junction bases with no gene match: 8. The CDR3 extends over 16 amino acids. The CDR3 coding sequence is TGTGCCAGCAGTGAACCGGGACAGGGCGGATCCTATGGCTACACCTTC. This sequence encodes CASSEPGQGGSYGYTF.

The rearrangement joins TRBV18 to TRBJ1-2; TRBD1 matches 8 bases. The V gene's germline CDR1 is KGHSH and CDR2 LQKENI. The CDR3 has 13 residues. The ends lost 6 bases at V and 8 bases at J; junction bases unmatched: 8. CDR3 nucleotides: TGTGCCAGCTCCCACGGGACAGGCGGAGGCTACACCTTC. Its protein is CASSHGTGGGYTF.

This chain connects TRBV9 to TRBJ2-3; a possible D gene is TRBD2 (6 bases). Germline loops: CDR1 SGDLS, CDR2 YYNGEE. Trimming shortened V by 0 bases and J by 8 bases, and 16 bases separated the two germline ends. The CDR3 runs 15 residues. CDR3 coding DNA: TGTGCCAGCAGCGTAGTGGGCGGGGATTACGGTACGCAGTATTTT. Residues: CASSVVGGDYGTQYF.

The V call is TRBV4-3, the J call TRBJ2-3, with 7 bases aligning to TRBD2. V shed 2 bases and J 0 bases; nucleotides not matched to a gene: 8. Per germline, CDR1 LGHNA and CDR2 YSLEER. CDR3 length: 17 residues. As DNA, the CDR3 is TGCGCCAGCAGCCAACAAATCCTAGCGGCTAGCACAGATACGCAGTATTTT. It is translated as CASSQQILAASTDTQYF.